Following are 18 T cell receptor beta chains from one sample sequenced in a study of T cells in Graves' hyperthyroidism and ophthalmopathy. TCR beta CDR3 region amplification was performed from RNA transcripts. First-round RT-PCR with HTBI primers amplified the TCR CDR3 region. In TCRdb, the multiplex PCR reads were re-called with MiXCR into one record per CDR3 protein. The table records approximately 690,000 distinct CDR3 sequences, more than 14% of them present only once. The material sequenced was blood. The receptor source for this set is a woman between 45 and 65 years old with Graves' ophthalmopathy.

For this clonotype: An end of the junction differs from the germline gene, which may be a read error. The chain employs TRBV29-1 and TRBJ1-2; D is unclear. Germline V CDR1 and CDR2: SQVTM, ANQGSEA. The CDR3 sequence is 13 residues long. The CDR3 nucleotides read TGCAGCGTTGTCGTCGGAACAAACTATGGCTACGCCTTC. Translated, it gives CSVVVGTNYGYAF.

This clonotype was detected ten times or more. The rearrangement joins TRBV5-1 to TRBJ2-7, with TRBD2 matching over 11 bases. The CDR3 runs to 16 residues. Trimming at V came to 4 bases and at J to 3 bases, leaving 9 bases not matched to a gene. The V gene's germline CDR1 is SGHRS and CDR2 YFSETQ. CDR3 residues: CASSPHTSGGSYEQYF. CDR3 in DNA: TGCGCCAGCAGCCCACACACTAGCGGGGGTAGCTACGAGCAGTACTTC.

There are many counts of this clonotype. The chain links TRBV4-3 to TRBJ2-1, with TRBD2 matching 9 bases. V trimming: 1 base; J trimming: 8 bases; junction bases outside the gene matches: 9. CDR3 length: 16 amino acids. Germline V CDR1 and CDR2: LGHNA, YSLEER. The CDR3 nucleotides are TGCGCCAGCAGCCAAGGTCGGATAGCGGGAGCTGATGAGCAGTTCTTC. This gives the protein CASSQGRIAGADEQFF.

On this clonotype: This may stem from a read error, because a much larger clone lies one nucleotide away. V and J are TRBV7-2 and TRBJ1-2; D is possibly TRBD1 (5 bases). In germline, CDR1 is SGHTA, CDR2 FQGNSA. Trimming took off 5 bases at V and 5 bases at J, with 15 bases between the two ends. The CDR3 length is 14 residues. Written as DNA, the CDR3 is TGTGCCAGCAGCACGACGGGACGGCCTTATGGCTACACCTTC. Its translation is CASSTTGRPYGYTF.

As for this clonotype: A read error may be the cause here, since a much bigger clone is one base away. This chain connects TRBV28 to TRBJ2-3; TRBD2 matches 9 bases. CDR3 length: 15 residues. Germline V gives CDR1 MDHEN, CDR2 SYDVKM. DNA for the CDR3: TGTGTCAGCAGTTTGCTAGCGGGACCCACAGATACGCAGTATTTT. Protein: CVSSLLAGPTDTQYF.

This clonotype was counted ten times or more. This chain links TRBV11-2 with TRBJ2-3; 9 positions agree with TRBD1. J gave up 5 bases and V 4 bases, and 7 bases lay outside the gene matches. Germline CDR1 is SGHAT and CDR2 is FQNNGV. The CDR3 consists of 15 residues. In DNA form, the CDR3 reads TGTGCCAGCAGCTCATACAGGGGGCGTAAAGATACGCAGTATTTT. Amino acid sequence: CASSSYRGRKDTQYF.

This clonotype was picked up many times. This chain links TRBV20-1 with TRBJ2-4, with 8 bases fitting TRBD1. Losses at the gene ends were 4 bases for V and 0 bases for J; bases not matched to a gene: 11. CDR1 and CDR2 from the germline V gene are DFQATT and SNEGSKA (reference sequence). The CDR3 has 17 amino acids. The CDR3: CSANRGWGTVAKNIQYF. CDR3 nucleotides: TGCAGTGCTAACAGGGGGTGGGGGACGGTAGCCAAAAACATTCAGTACTTC.

In DNA, the CDR3 is TGTGCCACCAGTGATTTGCTTGGGGATACGCAGTATTTT. This gives the protein CATSDLLGDTQYF. V gene TRBV24-1 combines with J gene TRBJ2-3, with D unclear. This CDR3 has 13 amino acids. Trimming took 0 bases from V and 6 from J, leaving 6 bases between them. The germline V gene encodes CDR1 KGHDR and CDR2 SFDVKD.

The V and J genes are TRBV20-1 and TRBJ1-1; maybe TRBD1 (6 bases). The CDR3 runs 12 residues. Deletions cut 6 bases from V and 2 bases from J, with 10 bases between. Germline CDR1 DFQATT, CDR2 SNEGSKA (reference sequence). Here the CDR3 reads CSARTVNTEAFF. CDR3 sequence (DNA): TGCAGTGCCAGGACAGTTAACACTGAAGCTTTCTTT.

This clonotype was seen ten or more times. The chain employs TRBV29-1 and TRBJ1-1; D is unclear. The V end lost 4 bases, the J end lost 1 base, and 4 bases lay between the germline ends. Germline V lookup: CDR1 SQVTM, CDR2 ANQGSEA. The CDR3 runs 11 residues. CDR3 sequence reads: CSVGKNTEAFF. The CDR3 DNA is TGCAGCGTTGGAAAGAACACTGAAGCTTTCTTT.

The V call is TRBV4-1, the J call TRBJ2-5; 8 bases match TRBD1. Germline CDR1 and CDR2: MGHRA and YSYEKL. The CDR3 runs to 16 residues. V lost 4 bases, J lost 4 bases, and 11 bases stayed unmatched. The CDR3 sequence: CASSLNTGGRVETQYF. Here the CDR3 DNA reads TGCGCCAGCAGCCTTAATACAGGGGGTCGGGTAGAGACCCAGTACTTC.

This clonotype came up many times. The CDR3 sequence: CASSFLSQGIYNEQFF. The CDR3 nucleotides are TGTGCCAGCAGTTTTCTTAGTCAGGGGATCTACAATGAGCAGTTCTTC. The chain uses TRBV27 and TRBJ2-1; TRBD1 is a possible D gene (6 bases). The germline V gene has CDR1 MNHEY and CDR2 SMNVEV (reference sequence). The CDR3 has 16 residues. V was shortened by 3 bases and J by 3 bases, with 15 bases between the two germline ends.

This clonotype was recorded at least ten times. The chain carries TRBV3-1 and TRBJ1-5; 8 bases are shared with TRBD1. The CDR3 contains 15 residues. Germline values: CDR1 LGHDT, CDR2 YNNKEL (reference sequence). Losses at the gene ends were 1 base for V and 7 bases for J; bases not matched to a gene: 6. CDR3 sequence: CASSQGGDRRQPQHF. The DNA for the CDR3 is TGTGCCAGCAGCCAAGGGGGGGACAGGAGGCAGCCCCAGCATTTT.

This clonotype was recorded at least ten times. The chain is built from TRBV20-1 and TRBJ1-5, with 7 bases lining up with TRBD1. Germline V gene sequence: CDR1 DFQATT, CDR2 SNEGSKA (reference sequence). V shed 6 bases and J 2 bases; nucleotides not matched to a gene: 10. This CDR3 comprises 15 residues. The CDR3 reads CSAVRFDRGNQPQHF. DNA for the CDR3: TGCAGTGCCGTCAGATTTGACAGGGGCAATCAGCCCCAGCATTTT.

About this clonotype: A much larger clone differs by one base, so this may be a read error. The chain employs TRBV10-3 and TRBJ2-3, with 12 bases identical to TRBD2. The CDR3 totals 17 residues. The germline CDR1 and CDR2 sequences are ENHRY and SYGVKD. This chain's CDR3 is CAISESVTSGSPDAQYF. CDR3 in DNA: TGTGCCATCAGTGAGTCGGTGACTAGCGGGAGTCCAGATGCGCAGTATTTT.

This clonotype was recorded a few times. The rearrangement joins TRBV12-3 or TRBV12-4 to TRBJ2-1, with D perhaps being TRBD1 or TRBD2 (5 bases each). There are 15 residues in the CDR3. V was shortened by 6 bases and J by 9 bases, with 21 bases between the two germline ends. CDR3 amino acids: CASSSIKRGFSEQFF. Here the CDR3 DNA reads TGTGCCAGCAGCTCAATAAAGAGGGGATTCAGTGAGCAGTTCTTC.

This clonotype came up many times. This CDR3 reads CASSLERGRVSYNEQFF. CDR3 DNA: TGTGCCAGCAGCTTAGAACGCGGGAGAGTTTCCTACAATGAGCAGTTCTTC. V gene TRBV7-9 combines with J gene TRBJ2-1; 7 bases map to TRBD2. V dropped 1 base and J dropped 1; count of bases not matched to a gene: 7. Per the germline V gene, CDR1 is SEHNR and CDR2 is FQNEAQ (reference sequence). The CDR3 is 17 residues long.

This clonotype has a handful of counts. V is TRBV15 and J is TRBJ2-1, with D unclear. This CDR3 has 13 amino acids. The germline CDR1 and CDR2 sequences are LNHNV and YYDKDF (reference sequence). V was shortened by 4 bases and J by 0 bases, with 4 bases between the two germline ends. For the CDR3, the DNA is TGTGCCACCAGCACCCGCTCCTACAATGAGCAGTTCTTC. It is translated as CATSTRSYNEQFF.